This T cell receptor (beta chain) was documented in a study of PD-L1 blockade in urothelial cancer. Study summary: Anywhere from 0 to 3 prior chemotherapy regimens had been received by patients. The analyses of blood took place 3 weeks (second dose) and 6 weeks after treatment start. A median of approximately 150,000 T cells was found in the blood samples.

Documented time point: peripheral blood 6 weeks after treatment start. Assay used: immunoSEQ multiplex PCR; TCRdb lists only in-frame clones, some missing. The profile shows 35,000 to 55,000 clones, 83% of them singletons. Germline V gene sequence: CDR1 SQVTM, CDR2 ANQGSEA. The CDR3 is 10 amino acids. The V end lost 6 bases, the J end lost 3 bases, and 3 bases lay between the germline ends. The receptor was isolated from a man aged 55-75 years with urothelial cancer. The chain is built from TRBV29-1 and TRBJ2-1; D is unresolved. The source was PBMCs, collected around atezolizumab (anti-PD-L1) treatment. As DNA, the CDR3 is TGCAGCGTGCGCTACAATGAGCAGTTCTTC. It is translated as CSVRYNEQFF.